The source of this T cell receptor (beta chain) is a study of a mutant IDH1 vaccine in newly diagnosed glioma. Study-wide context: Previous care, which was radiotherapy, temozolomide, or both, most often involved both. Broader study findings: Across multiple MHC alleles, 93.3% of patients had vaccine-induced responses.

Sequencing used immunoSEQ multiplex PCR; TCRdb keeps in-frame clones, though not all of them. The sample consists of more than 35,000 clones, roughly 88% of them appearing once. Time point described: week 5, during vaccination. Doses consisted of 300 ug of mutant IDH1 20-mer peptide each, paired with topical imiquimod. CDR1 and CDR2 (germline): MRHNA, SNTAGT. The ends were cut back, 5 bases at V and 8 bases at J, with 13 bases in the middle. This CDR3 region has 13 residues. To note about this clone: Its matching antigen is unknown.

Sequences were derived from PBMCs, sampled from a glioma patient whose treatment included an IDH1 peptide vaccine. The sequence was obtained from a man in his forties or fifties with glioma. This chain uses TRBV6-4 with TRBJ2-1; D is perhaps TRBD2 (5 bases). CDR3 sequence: CASSHGELDEQFF. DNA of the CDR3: TGTGCCAGCAGTCATGGGGAGCTGGATGAGCAGTTCTTC.